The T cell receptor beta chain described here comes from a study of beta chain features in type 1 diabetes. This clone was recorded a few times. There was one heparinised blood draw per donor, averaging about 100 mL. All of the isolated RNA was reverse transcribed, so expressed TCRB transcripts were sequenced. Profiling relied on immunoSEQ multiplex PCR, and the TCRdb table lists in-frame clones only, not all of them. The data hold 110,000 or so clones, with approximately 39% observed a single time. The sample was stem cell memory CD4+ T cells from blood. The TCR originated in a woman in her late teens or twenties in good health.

The CDR3, as DNA: TGTGCCAGCTACGGGGGAGGCGGGGAGACCCAGTACTTC. Translation: CASYGGGGETQYF. This sequence joins TRBV5-4 and TRBJ2-5; perhaps TRBD2 as D (6 bases). Germline CDR1 and CDR2: SGHNT and YYREEE (reference sequence). CDR3 length: 13 residues. V was pared by 7 bases and J by 5 bases, with 15 bases between. The complete variable domain, with remaining parts taken from reference TRBV5-4 and TRBJ2-5, reads ETGVTQSPTHLIKTRGQQVTLRCSSQSGHNTVSWYQQALGQGPQFIFQYYREEENGRGNFPPRFSGLQFPNYSSELNVNALELDDSALYLCASYGGGGETQYFGPGTRLLVL.